One T cell receptor (beta chain) is described in this entry. Its antigen is not known. The germline gives CDR1 MNHEY, CDR2 SVGAGI. This CDR3 spans 14 amino acids. The ends were cut back, 5 bases at V and 1 base at J, with 11 bases in the middle. Time point given: blood 2 weeks post-SBRT. As for treatment: 15 Gy SBRT to primary tumor, nephrectomy 4 weeks later. Blood was sampled at baseline, 2 weeks and 4 weeks after SBRT. Repertoires were generated with immunoSEQ multiplex PCR, while TCRdb's copy carries only in-frame clones and drops some. The sample shows some 120,000 clones, about 88% of them seen only once. The data are from a study of radiation and T cells in renal cell carcinoma. Study-wide context: Nephrectomy followed 15 Gy stereotactic body radiation by 4 weeks. General study findings and limits: Top tumor clonotypes rose in blood 2 weeks post-radiation, then contracted. No pretreatment tumor biopsies were available for baseline clonotypes.

The sequencing used blood, collected from a patient whose treatment included radiotherapy and nephrectomy. The receptor was derived from a woman aged 70-85 years with renal cell carcinoma. This chain joins TRBV6-5 and TRBJ1-1, with D possibly being TRBD1 (5 bases). Here the CDR3 DNA reads TGTGCCAGCAGTCGGGACCTTAAGAACACTGAAGCTTTCTTT. This gives the protein CASSRDLKNTEAFF.